These T cell receptor beta chains were read from a single sample in a study of chemoradiotherapy in HPV16-positive cancers. Some clones are missing from TCRdb's copy, which holds only in-frame ones; the method was immunoSEQ multiplex PCR. The table has 20,000 to 25,000 clones, over 60% seen once; the top ten hold 2.6%. The sample was collected from a patient who underwent chemoradiotherapy. These receptor sequences come from a human donor with HPV-associated anogenital cancer. CDR3s include the opening cysteine and the closing phenylalanine or tryptophan. The D gene is left open where the match is weak. Not every row has a clone size; where given, it reads once, few, many or a size class.

V: TRBV5-1
size: few
J: TRBJ2-5
D: TRBD2
CDR3: CASSVTGTSGGVETQYF
DNA: TGCGCCAGCAGCGTAACCGGGACTAGCGGGGGGGTTGAGACCCAGTACTTC

V: TRBV5-4
size: .
J: TRBJ2-1
D: TRBD1
CDR3: CASSPDRGRYNEQFF
DNA: TGTGCCAGCAGCCCGGACAGGGGGCGCTACAATGAGCAGTTCTTC

V: TRBV19
size: few
J: TRBJ1-2
D: TRBD1
CDR3: CASSADRARGYGYTF
DNA: TGTGCCAGTAGCGCGGACAGGGCCCGAGGCTATGGCTACACCTTC

V: TRBV5-4
size: few
J: TRBJ1-2
D: .
CDR3: CASSSRQTKYGYTF
DNA: TGTGCCAGCAGCTCGAGACAGACTAAGTATGGCTACACCTTC

V: TRBV29-1
size: .
J: TRBJ1-3
D: .
CDR3: CSVSLGSSGNTIYF
DNA: TGCAGCGTTTCCCTGGGCAGCTCTGGAAACACCATATATTTT

V: TRBV5-6
size: few
J: TRBJ1-5
D: .
CDR3: CASSLLSQPQHF
DNA: TGTGCCAGCAGCTTACTGAGCCAGCCCCAGCATTTT

V: TRBV7-3
size: .
J: TRBJ2-2
D: .
CDR3: CASSLGQGRSTGELFF
DNA: TGTGCCAGCAGCTTAGGGCAGGGTCGGAGCACCGGGGAGCTGTTTTTT

V: TRBV29-1
size: .
J: TRBJ1-2
D: .
CDR3: CSGLSETPDGYTF
DNA: TGCAGCGGCCTTAGCGAAACTCCCGATGGCTACACCTTC

V: TRBV5-1
size: few
J: TRBJ2-2
D: TRBD1
CDR3: CASSTDRANTGELFF
DNA: TGCGCCAGCAGCACAGACAGGGCGAACACCGGGGAGCTGTTTTTT

V: TRBV5-1
size: .
J: TRBJ2-7
D: .
CDR3: CASSLTPAGYEQYF
DNA: TGCGCCAGCAGCCTGACACCGGCGGGCTACGAGCAGTACTTC

V: TRBV27
size: .
J: TRBJ2-7
D: .
CDR3: CASSRDPYEQYF
DNA: TGTGCCAGCAGTCGTGACCCCTACGAGCAGTACTTC

V: TRBV19
size: .
J: TRBJ2-7
D: TRBD2
CDR3: CASSISGKAHEQYF
DNA: TGTGCCAGTAGTATTAGCGGGAAGGCCCACGAGCAGTACTTC

V: TRBV15
size: .
J: TRBJ2-7
D: TRBD2
CDR3: CATSRGTTSRHEQYF
DNA: TGTGCCACCAGCAGGGGGACTACTAGCAGACACGAGCAGTACTTC

V: TRBV28
size: .
J: TRBJ1-2
D: .
CDR3: CASTGGPGPPPYGYTF
DNA: TGTGCCAGCACCGGGGGGCCAGGGCCACCTCCCTATGGCTACACCTTC

V: TRBV7-3
size: .
J: TRBJ2-7
D: .
CDR3: CASSFTSGYEQYF
DNA: TGTGCCAGCAGTTTTACGAGCGGATACGAGCAGTACTTC

V: TRBV10-2
size: .
J: TRBJ2-1
D: .
CDR3: CASTRGGNEQFF
DNA: TGCGCCAGCACCAGGGGCGGCAATGAGCAGTTCTTC

V: TRBV7-8
size: once
J: TRBJ1-1
D: TRBD1
CDR3: CASSAQGALDTEAFF
DNA: TGTGCCAGCAGCGCACAGGGGGCGTTGGACACTGAAGCTTTCTTT

V: TRBV5-1
size: .
J: TRBJ2-1
D: TRBD2
CDR3: CASSLLLAGGKDEQFF
DNA: TGCGCCAGCAGCTTACTACTAGCGGGGGGGAAGGATGAGCAGTTCTTC

V: TRBV11-2
size: .
J: TRBJ2-5
D: TRBD1
CDR3: CASSLVGQGTETQYF
DNA: TGTGCCAGCAGCTTAGTGGGACAGGGGACAGAGACCCAGTACTTC

V: TRBV19
size: .
J: TRBJ2-7
D: TRBD2
CDR3: CASSIVAGGSYEQYF
DNA: TGTGCCAGTAGTATCGTAGCGGGAGGTTCCTACGAGCAGTACTTC

V: TRBV2
size: .
J: TRBJ2-3
D: TRBD2
CDR3: CASSGTSGGTDTQYF
DNA: TGTGCCAGCAGCGGGACTAGCGGGGGCACAGATACGCAGTATTTT

V: TRBV4-2
size: .
J: TRBJ1-4
D: TRBD1
CDR3: CASSQSGQGQGDEKLFF
DNA: TGTGCCAGCAGCCAGTCGGGGCAGGGACAGGGGGATGAAAAACTGTTTTTT

V: TRBV19
size: .
J: TRBJ2-2
D: .
CDR3: CASTQGSNTGELFF
DNA: TGTGCCAGTACCCAGGGCTCGAACACCGGGGAGCTGTTTTTT

V: TRBV29-1
size: .
J: TRBJ2-1
D: .
CDR3: CSVVIQFNEQFF
DNA: TGCAGCGTTGTGATACAGTTCAATGAGCAGTTCTTC

V: TRBV10-3
size: few
J: TRBJ1-6
D: TRBD1
CDR3: CAISESDRDNSPLHF
DNA: TGTGCCATCAGTGAGTCAGACAGGGACAATTCACCCCTCCACTTT

V: TRBV30
size: .
J: TRBJ2-5
D: .
CDR3: CAWRRARTQETQYF
DNA: TGTGCCTGGCGGAGGGCGAGGACCCAAGAGACCCAGTACTTC

V: TRBV6-6
size: .
J: TRBJ2-7
D: .
CDR3: CASSFSYEQYF
DNA: TGTGCCAGCAGTTTTAGCTACGAGCAGTACTTC

V: TRBV5-1
size: .
J: TRBJ1-2
D: TRBD1
CDR3: CASSLAAGGNYGYTF
DNA: TGCGCCAGCAGCTTGGCTGCAGGGGGTAACTATGGCTACACCTTC

V: TRBV6-1
size: once
J: TRBJ1-4
D: .
CDR3: CASSEERRARIF
DNA: TGTGCCAGCAGTGAGGAAAGGAGAGCTAGGATTTTT

V: TRBV2
size: once
J: TRBJ2-5
D: TRBD2
CDR3: CASSISGAHQETQYF
DNA: TGTGCCAGCAGTATTAGCGGGGCACACCAAGAGACCCAGTACTTC

V: TRBV28
size: few
J: TRBJ1-2
D: .
CDR3: CASRTTGGYGYTF
DNA: TGTGCCAGCAGAACGACCGGAGGCTATGGCTACACCTTC

V: TRBV7-2
size: .
J: TRBJ2-2
D: .
CDR3: CASSRNIGELFF
DNA: TGTGCCAGCAGCCGTAACATAGGGGAGCTGTTTTTT

V: TRBV13
size: few
J: TRBJ2-7
D: TRBD2
CDR3: CASRLAGDYEQYF
DNA: TGTGCCAGCAGGCTAGCGGGAGATTACGAGCAGTACTTC

V: TRBV5-1
size: few
J: TRBJ2-7
D: .
CDR3: CASSSSIEQYF
DNA: TGCGCCAGCAGCTCTAGCATCGAGCAGTACTTC

V: TRBV19
size: few
J: TRBJ1-5
D: .
CDR3: CASSPIRLLVNQPQHF
DNA: TGTGCCAGTAGTCCGATTAGGTTGTTGGTCAATCAGCCCCAGCATTTT

V: TRBV7-9
size: .
J: TRBJ1-4
D: .
CDR3: CASSLDVTRTKLFF
DNA: TGTGCCAGCAGCTTAGATGTGACCCGAACAAAACTGTTTTTT

V: TRBV28
size: once
J: TRBJ2-1
D: .
CDR3: CASSLLQGYEQFF
DNA: TGTGCCAGCAGTTTATTACAGGGCTATGAGCAGTTCTTC

V: TRBV25-1
size: .
J: TRBJ1-2
D: TRBD1
CDR3: CASSEYGTDGYTF
DNA: TGTGCCAGCAGTGAATATGGGACAGATGGCTACACCTTC

V: TRBV6-6
size: .
J: TRBJ2-3
D: .
CDR3: CASRGKGGRNTDTQYF
DNA: TGTGCCAGCAGGGGGAAGGGGGGCAGGAACACAGATACGCAGTATTTT

V: TRBV5-1
size: .
J: TRBJ2-2
D: TRBD1
CDR3: CASSPQGVGSGELFF
DNA: TGCGCCAGCAGCCCCCAGGGGGTCGGCTCCGGGGAGCTGTTTTTT

V: TRBV5-1
size: .
J: TRBJ2-2
D: .
CDR3: CASSPTVGGTGELFF
DNA: TGCGCCAGCAGCCCGACGGTAGGGGGCACCGGGGAGCTGTTTTTT

V: TRBV11-2
size: .
J: TRBJ2-3
D: .
CDR3: CASSLLRTDTQYF
DNA: TGTGCCAGCAGCTTACTCCGCACAGATACGCAGTATTTT

V: TRBV7-2
size: .
J: TRBJ2-3
D: TRBD1
CDR3: CASSSQGADTQYF
DNA: TGTGCCAGCAGCTCACAGGGGGCAGATACGCAGTATTTT

V: TRBV15
size: .
J: TRBJ1-4
D: .
CDR3: CATSRDGGSNEKLFF
DNA: TGTGCCACCAGCAGAGACGGGGGGAGTAATGAAAAACTGTTTTTT

V: TRBV6-6
size: .
J: TRBJ1-2
D: .
CDR3: CAISWGDYGYTF
DNA: TGTGCCATTAGCTGGGGGGACTATGGCTACACCTTC

V: TRBV5-4
size: few
J: TRBJ1-1
D: TRBD1
CDR3: CASSDRDRVKAFF
DNA: TGTGCCAGCAGCGACCGGGACAGGGTGAAAGCTTTCTTT

V: TRBV11-1
size: .
J: TRBJ2-3
D: .
CDR3: CASSSRDSYTDTQYF
DNA: TGTGCCAGCAGCTCTCGGGACTCCTACACAGATACGCAGTATTTT

V: TRBV29-1
size: few
J: TRBJ1-2
D: .
CDR3: CSVDPRDGYTF
DNA: TGCAGCGTTGACCCCCGGGACGGCTACACCTTC

V: TRBV11-2
size: .
J: TRBJ2-1
D: TRBD2
CDR3: CASSSRLAGGGTSYNEQFF
DNA: TGTGCCAGCAGCTCGAGACTAGCGGGAGGGGGTACGTCCTACAATGAGCAGTTCTTC

V: TRBV9
size: few
J: TRBJ2-2
D: TRBD2
CDR3: CASSVGTMNTGELFF
DNA: TGTGCCAGCAGCGTGGGGACTATGAACACCGGGGAGCTGTTTTTT

V: TRBV13
size: .
J: TRBJ1-1
D: .
CDR3: CASSSRWTEAFF
DNA: TGTGCCAGCAGCTCAAGGTGGACTGAAGCTTTCTTT

V: TRBV7-2
size: .
J: TRBJ1-5
D: .
CDR3: CASSLGGGARQPQHF
DNA: TGTGCCAGCAGCTTAGGCGGGGGCGCGAGACAGCCCCAGCATTTT

V: TRBV28
size: few
J: TRBJ1-3
D: TRBD1
CDR3: CASSLQDRGHTIYF
DNA: TGTGCCAGCAGTCTACAGGACAGGGGACACACCATATATTTT

V: TRBV5-6
size: .
J: TRBJ2-1
D: .
CDR3: CASSLRGSNEQFF
DNA: TGTGCCAGCAGCTTAAGAGGGAGCAATGAGCAGTTCTTC

V: TRBV18
size: .
J: TRBJ1-1
D: TRBD1
CDR3: CASSPPRAGGTEAFF
DNA: TGTGCCAGCTCACCACCGAGGGCAGGGGGCACTGAAGCTTTCTTT

V: TRBV4-1
size: .
J: TRBJ2-1
D: TRBD1
CDR3: CASSHLLSGGPNNEQFF
DNA: TGCGCCAGCAGCCACCTTCTGTCAGGGGGCCCTAATAATGAGCAGTTCTTC

V: TRBV1
size: .
J: TRBJ2-2
D: .
CDR3: CTSSQEENGNTGELFF
DNA: TGCACCAGCAGCCAAGAAGAGAATGGGAACACCGGGGAGCTGTTTTTT